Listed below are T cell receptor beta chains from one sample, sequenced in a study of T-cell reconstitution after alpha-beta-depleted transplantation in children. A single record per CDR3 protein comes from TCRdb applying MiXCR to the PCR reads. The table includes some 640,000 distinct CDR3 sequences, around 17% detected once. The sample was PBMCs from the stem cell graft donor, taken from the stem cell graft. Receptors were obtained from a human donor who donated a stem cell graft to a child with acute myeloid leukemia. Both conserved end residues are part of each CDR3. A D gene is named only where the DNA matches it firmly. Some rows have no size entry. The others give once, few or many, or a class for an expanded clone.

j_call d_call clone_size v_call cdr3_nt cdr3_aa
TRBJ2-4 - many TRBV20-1 TGCAGTGCTAGTGCGGTTGAGGACATTCAGTACTTC CSASAVEDIQYF
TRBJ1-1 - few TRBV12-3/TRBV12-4 TGTGCCAGCAGCATCTGGGGCAGGCCGAACACTGAAGCTTTCTTT CASSIWGRPNTEAFF
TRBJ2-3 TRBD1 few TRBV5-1 TGCGCCAGCAGCTTGAGCAGGGGGATTACAGATACGCAGTATTTT CASSLSRGITDTQYF
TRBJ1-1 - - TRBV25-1 TGTGCCAGCAGTGAATACTCCGGTTTGAACACTGAAGCTTTCTTT CASSEYSGLNTEAFF
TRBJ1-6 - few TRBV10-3 TGTGCCATCAGGGCCCCTACAGGGCCTGAATCACCCCTCCACTTT CAIRAPTGPESPLHF
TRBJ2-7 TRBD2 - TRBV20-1 TGCAGTGCTAACCGCGGCGGGGGGGTTACCTACGAGCAGTACTTC CSANRGGGVTYEQYF
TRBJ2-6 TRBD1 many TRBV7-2 TGTGCCAGCAGCCTTAGGACAGGGGCTGGGGCCAACGTCCTGACTTTC CASSLRTGAGANVLTF
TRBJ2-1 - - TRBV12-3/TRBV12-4 TGTGCCAGCAGTCCCACCCAGGGCGGCCAGTTCTTC CASSPTQGGQFF
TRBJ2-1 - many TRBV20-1 TGCAGTGCTAGATCAGTGGCTTACAGAGACAATGAGCAGTTCTTC CSARSVAYRDNEQFF
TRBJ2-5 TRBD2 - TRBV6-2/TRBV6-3 TGTGCCAGCAGCACCCCTAGCGGGGGGCCCCAAGAGACCCAGTACTTC CASSTPSGGPQETQYF
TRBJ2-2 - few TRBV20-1 TGCAGTGCTAGACCCAGACCGCTCCGGGACACCGGGGAGCTGTTTTTT CSARPRPLRDTGELFF
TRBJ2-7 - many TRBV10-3 TGTGCCATCAGTGCGCATGGGGCCTACGAGCAGTACTTC CAISAHGAYEQYF
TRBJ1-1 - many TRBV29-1 TGCAGCGTAAGGACGAGGAACACTGAAGCTTTCTTT CSVRTRNTEAFF
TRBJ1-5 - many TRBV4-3 TGCGCCAGCAGCCTGCTAGGTGGTCAGCCCCAGCATTTT CASSLLGGQPQHF
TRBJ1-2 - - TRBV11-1 TGTGCCAGCAGCTTAGGCGCATCAGGGGAGGGGCAAAACTATGGCTACACCTTC CASSLGASGEGQNYGYTF
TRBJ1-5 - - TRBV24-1 TGTGCCACCAGTACGCGCAATCAGCCCCAGCATTTT CATSTRNQPQHF
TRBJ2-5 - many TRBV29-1 TGCAGCGGAGCTCCGGGGCTCGAACCCGAGACCCAGTACTTC CSGAPGLEPETQYF
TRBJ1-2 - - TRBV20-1 TGCAGTGCTAGAGTCAGAGGGGGCTACACCTTC CSARVRGGYTF
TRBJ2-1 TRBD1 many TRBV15 TGTGCCACGAGAATTACAGGGGTGGACAATGAGCAGTTCTTC CATRITGVDNEQFF
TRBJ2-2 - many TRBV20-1 TGCAGTGCTAGAGGGACAGCAATCGGGGAGCTGTTTTTT CSARGTAIGELFF
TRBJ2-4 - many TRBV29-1 TGCAGCGTGGGGGCCACAGGCAACATTCAGTACTTC CSVGATGNIQYF
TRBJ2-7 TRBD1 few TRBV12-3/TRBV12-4 TGTGCCAGCAGTCTAGGGGGCAACAGACCCTACGAGCAGTACTTC CASSLGGNRPYEQYF
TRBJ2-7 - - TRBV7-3 TGTGCCAGCAGCTATGCAGGGGCCCCTTCCTACGAGCAGTACTTC CASSYAGAPSYEQYF
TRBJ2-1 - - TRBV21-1 TGTGCCAGCAGCAAAGTCATCGGGGGGGCCTACAATGAGCAGTTCTTC CASSKVIGGAYNEQFF
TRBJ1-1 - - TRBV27 TGTGCCAGCAGTCCCCTCCTAAGTACTGAAGCTTTCTTT CASSPLLSTEAFF
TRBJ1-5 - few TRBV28 TGTGCCAGCAGTTTACGGGGGGGCGTTAAGGGTCAGCCCCAGCATTTT CASSLRGGVKGQPQHF
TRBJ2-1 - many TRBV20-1 TGCAGTGCTAGCGGGGGCCTGAGCTCCTACAATGAGCAGTTCTTC CSASGGLSSYNEQFF
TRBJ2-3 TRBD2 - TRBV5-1 TGCGCCAGCAGCTTGGAACGACGGGGGGACACAGATACGCAGTATTTT CASSLERRGDTDTQYF
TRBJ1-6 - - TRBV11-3 TGTGCCAGCAGCTTATCGCCCGGCGTCATCACCCTCCACTTT CASSLSPGVITLHF
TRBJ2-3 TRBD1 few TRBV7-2 TGTGCCAGCAGCCCCGTTGTACAGGGGACAGATACGCAGTATTTT CASSPVVQGTDTQYF
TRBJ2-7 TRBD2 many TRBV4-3 TGCGCCAGCAGCCAAGATGGCGGGGGGCCCTACGAGCAGTACTTC CASSQDGGGPYEQYF
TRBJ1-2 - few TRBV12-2 TGTGCAAGTCGCTTGGGCACTCCCCTGGGTGCTAACTATGGCTACACCTTC CASRLGTPLGANYGYTF
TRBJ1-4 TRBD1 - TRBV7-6 TGTGCCAGCAGCTTAGCAGCGGTCGGGACAGGGGCCGGCAGAAATGAAAAACTGTTTTTT CASSLAAVGTGAGRNEKLFF
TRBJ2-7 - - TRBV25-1 TGTGCCAGCAGCGGACGGGGTTTCTACGAGCAGTACTTC CASSGRGFYEQYF
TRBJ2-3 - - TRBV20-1 TGCAGTGCTAGAGATCGTGAGGGACTCAACACAGATACGCAGTATTTT CSARDREGLNTDTQYF
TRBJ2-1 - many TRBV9 TGTGCCAGCTCCACTCGGGGGGCACAAGAGCAGTTCTTC CASSTRGAQEQFF
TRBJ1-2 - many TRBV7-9 TGTGCCAGCAGCTTAGTCTCAGGGAACTATGGCTACACCTTC CASSLVSGNYGYTF
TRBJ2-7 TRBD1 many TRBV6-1 TGTGCCAGCAGTCGCCGGGACAGGGTCTACGAGCAGTACTTC CASSRRDRVYEQYF
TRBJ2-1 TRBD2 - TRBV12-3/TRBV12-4 TGTGCCAGCAGTCCCGGGACTAGCGGGGGAGGGGATGAGCAGTTCTTC CASSPGTSGGGDEQFF
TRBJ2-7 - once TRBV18 TGTGCCAGCTCTCCAAGGGGGGACAAACTCTCCTACGAGCAGTACTTC CASSPRGDKLSYEQYF
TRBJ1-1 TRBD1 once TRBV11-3 TGTGCCAGCAGCCGAGGGGACAGGGCGTTCACTGAAGCTTTCTTT CASSRGDRAFTEAFF
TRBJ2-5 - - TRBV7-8 TGTGCCAGCAGGCCCGAATGGGGTAGGGAGACCCAGTACTTC CASRPEWGRETQYF
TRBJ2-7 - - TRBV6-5 TGTGCCAGCAGTTACAGGGGGGACCCATACGAGCAGTACTTC CASSYRGDPYEQYF
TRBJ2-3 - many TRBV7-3 TGTGCCAGCAGTCAAGGGAGAGATACGCAGTATTTT CASSQGRDTQYF
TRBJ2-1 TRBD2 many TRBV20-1 TGCAGTGCTAGTCTAGCGGGGGCCAATGAGCAGTTCTTC CSASLAGANEQFF
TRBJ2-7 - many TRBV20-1 TGCAGTGCCGATCACTCGCACTACGAGCAGTACTTC CSADHSHYEQYF
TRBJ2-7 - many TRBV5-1 TGCGCCAGCAGCTTGGGGACAGACCACGAGCAGTACTTC CASSLGTDHEQYF
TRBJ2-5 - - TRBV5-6 TGTGCCAGCAGCTTGTACTTCTCCCCGGAGACCCAGTACTTC CASSLYFSPETQYF
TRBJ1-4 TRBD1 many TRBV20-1 TGCAGTGCTCCGACGGGACAGATAAATGAAAAACTGTTTTTT CSAPTGQINEKLFF
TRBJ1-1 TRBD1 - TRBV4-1 TGCGCCAGCAGCCAAGGACAGGGAATGAACACTGAAGCTTTCTTT CASSQGQGMNTEAFF